A selection of T cell receptor beta chains follows, all from one sample in a study of monozygotic twins with inflammatory bowel disease. From its re-call of the 5' RACE reads, TCRdb lists each CDR3 protein once, without DNA. This repertoire includes under 350,000 distinct CDR3 sequences. Sequenced input: blood. Every receptor here comes from a human donor with ulcerative colitis or Crohn's disease, or a healthy co-twin of an affected twin (not recorded which). CDR3s include the opening cysteine and the closing phenylalanine or tryptophan.

J: TRBJ1-2
V: TRBV6-5
CDR3: CASDLPDREGYGYTF

J: TRBJ1-5
V: TRBV6-5
CDR3: CASSYRGIGGSNQPQHF

J: TRBJ2-7
V: TRBV20-1
CDR3: CSGTRLYEQYF

J: TRBJ2-3
V: TRBV11-2
CDR3: CASSFPIGTDTQYF

J: TRBJ2-5
V: TRBV7-9
CDR3: CASSLGDRAHQETQYF

J: TRBJ2-3
V: TRBV20-1
CDR3: CSATPLAGDVTDTQYF

J: TRBJ2-7
V: TRBV15
CDR3: CATSRGGQGVSYEQYF

J: TRBJ1-2
V: TRBV12-3/TRBV12-4
CDR3: CASSLADRESTGYTF

J: TRBJ1-1
V: TRBV7-2
CDR3: CASSLEGQLNTEAFF

J: TRBJ1-6
V: TRBV28
CDR3: CASSPRVTGSPLHF

J: TRBJ2-3
V: TRBV6-1
CDR3: CASKEGRTDTQYF

J: TRBJ2-3
V: TRBV15
CDR3: CATSRGWTGGQDTQYF

J: TRBJ2-1
V: TRBV20-1
CDR3: CSAIKGGPNNEQFF

J: TRBJ2-1
V: TRBV30
CDR3: CASSGIIYNEQFF

J: TRBJ1-2
V: TRBV28
CDR3: CASTGGVPNYGYTF

J: TRBJ2-5
V: TRBV5-1
CDR3: CASSVGTLQETQYF

J: TRBJ1-1
V: TRBV7-9
CDR3: CASSLALGGPGNTEAFF

J: TRBJ2-2
V: TRBV5-1
CDR3: CASSLVGTRQTNTGELFF

J: TRBJ2-3
V: TRBV7-2
CDR3: CASSPTLRDTQYF

J: TRBJ2-1
V: TRBV5-5
CDR3: CASSSAGTIINEQFF

J: TRBJ2-5
V: TRBV20-1
CDR3: CSATWGSRETQYF

J: TRBJ1-2
V: TRBV7-2
CDR3: CASKRGADYGYTF

J: TRBJ2-2
V: TRBV7-9
CDR3: CASSDRSGELFF

J: TRBJ2-3
V: TRBV20-1
CDR3: CSARSSGHRTDTQYF

J: TRBJ2-1
V: TRBV7-7
CDR3: CASSSGVNNEQFF

J: TRBJ2-1
V: TRBV11-3
CDR3: CASSALAGGNGEQFF

J: TRBJ2-7
V: TRBV6-5
CDR3: CASSYRGRAHEQYF

J: TRBJ1-5
V: TRBV12-3/TRBV12-4
CDR3: CASSLSWSGGGNQPQHF

J: TRBJ1-6
V: TRBV7-2
CDR3: CASSYTAGTGGAPLHF

J: TRBJ1-5
V: TRBV6-1
CDR3: CASREWGRGNQPQHF

J: TRBJ2-2
V: TRBV10-3
CDR3: CASEDGGLGTGELFF

J: TRBJ2-7
V: TRBV7-2
CDR3: CASSLVGQGYEQYF

J: TRBJ1-5
V: TRBV19
CDR3: CASSEGTGPNQPQHF

J: TRBJ2-1
V: TRBV29-1
CDR3: CSVEPTSGGYEQFF

J: TRBJ1-2
V: TRBV6-2/TRBV6-3
CDR3: CASNHQGAYGYTF

J: TRBJ2-1
V: TRBV12-3/TRBV12-4
CDR3: CASSAGTSGVNEQFF

J: TRBJ2-1
V: TRBV5-1
CDR3: CASSLEGGMAYNEQFF

J: TRBJ2-5
V: TRBV5-1
CDR3: CASSMIGETQYF

J: TRBJ2-1
V: TRBV12-3/TRBV12-4
CDR3: CASSFDGTGRNEQFF

J: TRBJ2-3
V: TRBV7-9
CDR3: CASSFSGPSTDTQYF

J: TRBJ2-2
V: TRBV4-3
CDR3: CASSQELGGTANTGELFF

J: TRBJ2-1
V: TRBV24-1
CDR3: CATSGESSYNEQFF

J: TRBJ1-3
V: TRBV7-8
CDR3: CASTLSGGTAGNTIYF

J: TRBJ2-1
V: TRBV6-5
CDR3: CASSFWDRNNEQFF

J: TRBJ2-5
V: TRBV20-1
CDR3: CSASQDRLGGTQYF